This TCR beta chain was sequenced for a study of CD4+ T cells in melanoma. Some clones are missing from TCRdb's copy, which holds only in-frame ones; the method was immunoSEQ multiplex PCR. The table lists 15,000 to 20,000 clones, approximately 83% of them singletons, with roughly 5% in the top ten. This CDR3 region has 15 residues. V dropped 3 bases and J dropped 3 bases, with 14 bases sitting between them. CDR1 is KGHSH and CDR2 is LQKENI in the germline V gene. Study-wide results and caveats: A reported correlation linked neoantigen-specific CD4+ T cells to CD8+, macrophage and B cell function. In melanoma, neoantigen-specific CD4+ T cells reportedly differed in differentiation state.

In this sample, this clone turned up once. Antigen specificity is unknown. Sequencing input: cells from a culture (not recorded whether cultured in vitro). This TCR derives from a human donor with melanoma. This rearrangement joins TRBV18 to TRBJ1-1; D not resolved. The CDR3 DNA is TGTGCCAGCTCACCTAGTTCCGCGGGGTACACTGAAGCTTTCTTT. Translation gives CASSPSSAGYTEAFF.